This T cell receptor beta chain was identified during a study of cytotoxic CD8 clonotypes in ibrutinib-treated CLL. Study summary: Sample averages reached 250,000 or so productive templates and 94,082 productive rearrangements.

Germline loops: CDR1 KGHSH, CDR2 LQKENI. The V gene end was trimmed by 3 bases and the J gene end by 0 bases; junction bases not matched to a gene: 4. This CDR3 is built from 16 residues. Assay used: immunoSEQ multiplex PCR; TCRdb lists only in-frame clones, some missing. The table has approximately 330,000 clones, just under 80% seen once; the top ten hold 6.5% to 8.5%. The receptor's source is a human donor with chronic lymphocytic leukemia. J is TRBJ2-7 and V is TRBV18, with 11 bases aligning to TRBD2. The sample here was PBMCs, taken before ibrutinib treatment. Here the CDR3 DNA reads TGTGCCAGCTCACCGAGGCTAGCGGGAGGCTCCTACGAGCAGTACTTC. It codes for CASSPRLAGGSYEQYF.